This T cell receptor beta chain was captured in a study of OX40 agonist ivuxolimab in advanced cancers. Looking at the study overall: The study reported partial responses in three patients: one hepatocellular carcinoma, two cutaneous melanoma.

Worth noting for this clone: Its antigen remains unidentified.

Method: immunoSEQ multiplex PCR; TCRdb's copy keeps in-frame clones and lacks some. The sample consists of about 33,000 clones, more than 80% of them appearing once. The CDR3 spans 11 residues. The V gene's germline CDR1 is MNHEY and CDR2 SVGAGI. V was pared by 0 bases and J by 11 bases, with 5 bases between. Findings of the study overall: Normalized T-cell clonal expansion was also low in a subset of nonresponders. CD8+ T cells (on average) carried more expanded clones than CD4+ T cells.

The V and J genes are TRBV6-5 and TRBJ2-1; D gene unclear. The sample was CD4+ or CD8+ T cells sorted from blood, taken in a trial of the OX40 agonist ivuxolimab. The TCR originated in an adult with an advanced solid tumor such as melanoma, head and neck, liver or kidney cancer. The chain's CDR3 is CASSYSNQQFF. In DNA, the CDR3 is TGTGCCAGCAGTTACTCGAACCAGCAGTTCTTC.